This T cell receptor (beta chain) was sequenced during a study of T cell changes during pregnancy in multiple sclerosis. This table comes from immunoSEQ multiplex PCR, and its TCRdb copy is limited to in-frame clones, with some not included. Seen here are 90,000 to 120,000 clones, 92% observed once, and the top ten hold roughly 0.82%. Trimming shortened V by 6 bases and J by 6 bases, and 12 bases separated the two germline ends. Germline V gene data show CDR1 as MNHNY and CDR2 as SVGAGI (reference sequence). This CDR3 spans 13 amino acids. This receptor was taken from a female donor in good health, enrolled as a control in a pregnancy study. The starting material was peripheral blood, obtained in the third trimester of pregnancy. V and J are TRBV6-6 and TRBJ2-1; D perhaps matches TRBD1 (6 bases). The CDR3 DNA reads as TGTGCCAGCAGGGATAAAGGGGGCAATGAGCAGTTCTTC. It translates to CASRDKGGNEQFF.